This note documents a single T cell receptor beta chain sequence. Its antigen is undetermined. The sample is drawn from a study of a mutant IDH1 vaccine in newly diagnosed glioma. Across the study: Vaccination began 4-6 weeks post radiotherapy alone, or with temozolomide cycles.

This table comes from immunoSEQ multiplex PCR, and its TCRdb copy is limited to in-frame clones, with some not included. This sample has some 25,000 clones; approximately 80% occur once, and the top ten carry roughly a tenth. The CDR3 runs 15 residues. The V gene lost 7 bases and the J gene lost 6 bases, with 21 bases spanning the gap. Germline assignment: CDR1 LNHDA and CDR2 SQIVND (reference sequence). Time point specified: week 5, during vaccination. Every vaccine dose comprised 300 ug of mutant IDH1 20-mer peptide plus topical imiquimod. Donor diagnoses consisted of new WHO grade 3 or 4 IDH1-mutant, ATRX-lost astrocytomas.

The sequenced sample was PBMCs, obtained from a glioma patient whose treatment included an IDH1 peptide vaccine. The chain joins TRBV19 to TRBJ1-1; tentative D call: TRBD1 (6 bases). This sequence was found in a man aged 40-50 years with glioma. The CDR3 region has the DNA TGTGCCAGTAATCCGTTCGGGGGCGAGTCGGCTGAAGCTTTCTTT. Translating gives CASNPFGGESAEAFF.